The 9 T cell receptor beta chains reported below all come from one sample, sequenced in a study of cytomegalovirus exposure and HLA in healthy donors (dated by TCRdb to about 2017). The method behind the library was the immunoSEQ multiplex PCR assay. For the multiplex PCR, a mixture combining 60 forward primers for TCR Vbeta segments and 13 reverse primers for TCR Jbeta segments was used. TCRdb re-hosts the immuneACCESS table, in-frame sequences only. Its copies lack some clones; in the studies checked, an unresolved V gene accounts for under half of them, and the cause for the rest is not known. This sample's records show 200,000 or so clones. The top ten clones comprise roughly 0.74% of the sample. The sequenced sample consisted of PBMCs. The receptor source for this set is a boy younger than 18 in good health and CMV-seronegative.

The J gene is TRBJ2-5, the V gene TRBV9, with TRBD2 identical over 9 bases. The CDR3 contains 17 residues. Germline trimming cut 4 bases from V and 1 base from J; bases unmatched to any gene: 11. The germline V gene has CDR1 SGDLS and CDR2 YYNGEE. The CDR3 DNA follows: TGTGCCAGCAGCCCAACCTCAAGCGGGGGGCGCCAAGAGACCCAGTACTTC. Residues: CASSPTSSGGRQETQYF.

The chain has TRBV5-6 and TRBJ1-2, with D perhaps matching TRBD1 (6 bases). The CDR3 consists of 17 residues. V lost 3 bases and J lost 1, with 19 bases in between. In germline, CDR1 is SGHDT, CDR2 YYEEEE. The CDR3 is CASSSDGYQGFNYGYTF. The CDR3 region has the DNA TGTGCCAGCAGCTCCGACGGCTACCAGGGGTTTAACTATGGCTACACCTTC.

The V gene is TRBV7-2, the J gene TRBJ2-7; 8 bases are a match to TRBD1. This CDR3 has 17 amino acids. The V gene's germline CDR1 is SGHTA and CDR2 FQGNSA. V shed 2 bases, J shed 0 bases, and the junction held 9 bases outside the gene matches. Here the CDR3 reads CASSLRHDRGASYEQYF. Here the CDR3 DNA reads TGTGCCAGCAGCTTAAGGCACGACAGGGGAGCCTCCTACGAGCAGTACTTC.

This chain connects TRBV2 to TRBJ2-4, with 8 bases aligning to TRBD1. The ends lost 6 bases at V and 4 bases at J; junction bases unmatched: 8. The germline CDR1 and CDR2 sequences are SNHLY and FYNNEI. The length of the CDR3 is 15 residues. The CDR3 bases are TGTGCCAGCAGCTTTGACAGGGGCCTTAAAAACATTCAGTACTTC. This gives the protein CASSFDRGLKNIQYF.

The V and J genes are TRBV30 and TRBJ2-2, with 14 bases aligning to TRBD2. Germline V gene data show CDR1 as GTSNPN and CDR2 as SVGIG (reference sequence). Losses at the gene ends were 2 bases for V and 10 bases for J; bases not matched to a gene: 6. The CDR3 contains 15 residues. The CDR3 nucleotides are TGTGCCTGGAGTCCCGGGACTAGCGGGGGCGAGGAGCTGTTTTTT. Translation: CAWSPGTSGGEELFF.

This chain uses TRBV5-1 with TRBJ2-7, with a tentative D call TRBD1 (7 bases). CDR3 length: 14 residues. The V end was cut by 2 bases, the J end by 7 bases, with 16 bases between. Germline assignment: CDR1 SGHRS and CDR2 YFSETQ. CDR3 loop: CASSLQGTSGEQYF. As DNA, the CDR3 is TGCGCCAGCAGCTTACAGGGGACTTCGGGTGAGCAGTACTTC.

V and J are TRBV5-4 and TRBJ2-7; 13 nucleotides align to TRBD2. V gave up 4 bases and J gave up 6 bases; unmatched junction bases: 7. From germline, CDR1 is SGHNT and CDR2 YYREEE (reference sequence). The CDR3 runs to 15 residues. As DNA, the CDR3 is TGTGCCAGCAGCATTACTAGCGGGGGGGCAGGCGAGCAGTACTTC. Protein product: CASSITSGGAGEQYF. The variable domain in full, with the rest retrieved from reference TRBV5-4 and TRBJ2-7, is ETGVTQSPTHLIKTRGQQVTLRCSSQSGHNTVSWYQQALGQGPQFIFQYYREEENGRGNFPPRFSGLQFPNYSSELNVNALELDDSALYLCASSITSGGAGEQYFGPGTRLTVT.

Here the CDR3 DNA reads TGTGCCAGCAGCCCCGGGGGAGGCACTGAAGCTTTCTTT. It specifies CASSPGGGTEAFF. The V gene is TRBV5-6, the J gene TRBJ1-1, with a possible D match to TRBD1 (5 bases). Germline CDR1 SGHDT, CDR2 YYEEEE. Trimming removed 4 bases at V and 4 bases at J, with 11 bases between. The CDR3 is 13 residues long.

The chain employs TRBV7-2 and TRBJ2-7, with 8 bases matching TRBD1. This CDR3 has 14 amino acids. J lost 3 bases, V lost 1 base, and 2 bases had no gene match. Looked up from germline, CDR1 is SGHTA and CDR2 is FQGNSA. The CDR3 loop reads CASSLGTGLYEQYF. The CDR3 DNA is TGTGCCAGCAGCTTAGGGACAGGGCTCTACGAGCAGTACTTC.